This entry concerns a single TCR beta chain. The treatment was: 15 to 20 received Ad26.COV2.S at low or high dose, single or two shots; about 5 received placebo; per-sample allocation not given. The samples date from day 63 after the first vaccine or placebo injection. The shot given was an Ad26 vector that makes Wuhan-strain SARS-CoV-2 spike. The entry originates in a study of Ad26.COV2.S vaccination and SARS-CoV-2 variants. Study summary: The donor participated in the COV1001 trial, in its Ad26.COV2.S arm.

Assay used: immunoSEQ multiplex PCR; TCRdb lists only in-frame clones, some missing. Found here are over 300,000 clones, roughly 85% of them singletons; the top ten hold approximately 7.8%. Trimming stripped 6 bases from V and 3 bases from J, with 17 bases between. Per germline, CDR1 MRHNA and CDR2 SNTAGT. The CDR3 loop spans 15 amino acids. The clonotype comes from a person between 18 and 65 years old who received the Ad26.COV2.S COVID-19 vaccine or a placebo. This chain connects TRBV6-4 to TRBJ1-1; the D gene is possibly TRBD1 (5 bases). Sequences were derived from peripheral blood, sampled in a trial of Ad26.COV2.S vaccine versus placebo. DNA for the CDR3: TGTGCCAGCAGCCGCTGGGGGGGTGAGGACACTGAAGCTTTCTTT. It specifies CASSRWGGEDTEAFF.